This T cell receptor (beta chain) was sequenced during a study of vaccination and CD4 T cells after COVID-19. As for the study in general: In culture, cells were exposed to overlapping spike peptides from SARS-CoV-2, HCoV-NL63, HCoV-OC43 and HCoV-229E.

Treatment denoted: roughly ten-day PBMC culture with coronavirus spike peptide pools or control peptides (ViraFEST assay). CDR1 and CDR2 from the germline V gene are SGHAT and FQNNGV. The CDR3 covers 16 residues. V was cut by 0 bases and J by 7 bases, with 18 bases left in between. Remarks on this clonotype: Its specificity is not known.

Once obtained from cultured CD4+ T cells, the DNA was sequenced using the Oncomine TCR Beta short-read assay. TCRdb re-called the PCR reads through MiXCR, storing one row per CDR3 protein. The sample carries under 20,000 distinct CDR3 sequences, roughly 31% recorded once. The receptor comes from a human donor with COVID-19. Sample: cultured CD4+ T cells from blood. The chain joins TRBV11-2 to TRBJ2-5; D is possibly TRBD2 (6 bases). The CDR3: CASSLDAVSRGGTQYF. CDR3 sequence (DNA): TGTGCCAGCAGCTTAGATGCAGTCTCGCGGGGCGGGACCCAGTACTTC.